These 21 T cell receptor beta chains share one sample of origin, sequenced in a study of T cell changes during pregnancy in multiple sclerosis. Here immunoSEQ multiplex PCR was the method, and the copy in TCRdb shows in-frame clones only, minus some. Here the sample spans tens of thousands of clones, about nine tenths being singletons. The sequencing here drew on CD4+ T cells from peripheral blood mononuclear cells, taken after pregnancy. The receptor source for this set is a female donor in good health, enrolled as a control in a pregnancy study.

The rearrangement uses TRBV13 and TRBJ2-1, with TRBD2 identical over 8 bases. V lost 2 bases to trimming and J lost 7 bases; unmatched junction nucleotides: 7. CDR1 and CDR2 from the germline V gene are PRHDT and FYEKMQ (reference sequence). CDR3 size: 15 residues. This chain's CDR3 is CASSLPGGAKNEQFF. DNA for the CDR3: TGTGCCAGCAGCTTACCCGGGGGGGCTAAGAATGAGCAGTTCTTC.

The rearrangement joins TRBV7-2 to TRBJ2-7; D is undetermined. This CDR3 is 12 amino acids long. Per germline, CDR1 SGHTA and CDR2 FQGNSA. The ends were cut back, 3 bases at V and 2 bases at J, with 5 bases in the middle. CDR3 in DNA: TGTGCCAGCAGCTTTGGGCCCTACGAGCAGTACTTC. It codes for CASSFGPYEQYF.

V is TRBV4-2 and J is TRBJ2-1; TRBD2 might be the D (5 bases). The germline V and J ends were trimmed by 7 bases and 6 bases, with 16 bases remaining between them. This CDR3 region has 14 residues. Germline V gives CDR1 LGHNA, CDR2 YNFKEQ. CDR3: CASTLEVEGNEQFF. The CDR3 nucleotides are TGTGCCAGCACCCTGGAGGTGGAAGGCAATGAGCAGTTCTTC.

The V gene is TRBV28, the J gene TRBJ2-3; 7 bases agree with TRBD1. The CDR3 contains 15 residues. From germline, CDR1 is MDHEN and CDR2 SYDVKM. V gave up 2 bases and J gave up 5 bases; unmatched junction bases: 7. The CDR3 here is CASSLDWNRGDTQYF. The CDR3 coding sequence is TGTGCCAGCAGTTTAGACTGGAACAGGGGAGATACGCAGTATTTT.

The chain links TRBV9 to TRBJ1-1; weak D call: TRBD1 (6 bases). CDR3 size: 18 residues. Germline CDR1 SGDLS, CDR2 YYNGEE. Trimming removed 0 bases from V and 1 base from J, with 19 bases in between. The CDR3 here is CASSVGSRGGWENTEAFF. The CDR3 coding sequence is TGTGCCAGCAGCGTAGGGAGTAGAGGGGGATGGGAGAACACTGAAGCTTTCTTT. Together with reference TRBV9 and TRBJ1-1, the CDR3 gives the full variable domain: DSGVTQTPKHLITATGQRVTLRCSPRSGDLSVYWYQQSLDQGLQFLIQYYNGEERAKGNILERFSAQQFPDLHSELNLSSLELGDSALYFCASSVGSRGGWENTEAFFGQGTRLTVV.

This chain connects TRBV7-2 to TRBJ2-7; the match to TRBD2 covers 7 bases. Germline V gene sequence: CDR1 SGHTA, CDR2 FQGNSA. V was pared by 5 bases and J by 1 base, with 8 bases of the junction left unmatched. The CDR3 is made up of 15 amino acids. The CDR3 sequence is CASSRGGGPSYEQYF. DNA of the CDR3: TGTGCCAGCAGCCGGGGCGGGGGTCCTTCCTACGAGCAGTACTTC.

CDR3 nucleotide sequence: TGTGCCAGCAGGAAGGGACAGGGCGTGGAGACCCAGTACTTC. This translates into CASRKGQGVETQYF. This rearrangement joins TRBV2 to TRBJ2-5, with 9 bases lining up with TRBD1. The CDR3 runs 14 residues. With 6 bases clipped from V and 5 bases from J, the junction kept 7 bases outside the gene matches. Germline CDR1 and CDR2: SNHLY and FYNNEI.

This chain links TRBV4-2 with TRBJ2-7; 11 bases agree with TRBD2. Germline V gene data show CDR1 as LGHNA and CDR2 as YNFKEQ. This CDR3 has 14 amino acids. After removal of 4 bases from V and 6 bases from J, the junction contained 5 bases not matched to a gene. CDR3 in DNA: TGTGCCAGCAGCCCTAGCGGGGGGCCGCTCGAGCAGTACTTC. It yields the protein CASSPSGGPLEQYF.

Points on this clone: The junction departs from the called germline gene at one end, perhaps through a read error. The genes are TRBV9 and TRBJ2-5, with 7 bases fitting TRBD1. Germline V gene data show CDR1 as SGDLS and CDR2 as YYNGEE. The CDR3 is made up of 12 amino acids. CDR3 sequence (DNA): TGTGCCAGCAGCGTAGAAAGGGGGCCACTCCACTTC. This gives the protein CASSVERGPLHF. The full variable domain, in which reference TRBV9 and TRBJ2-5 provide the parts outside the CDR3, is DSGVTQTPKHLITATGQRVTLRCSPRSGDLSVYWYQQSLDQGLQFLIQYYNGEERAKGNILERFSAQQFPDLHSELNLSSLELGDSALYFCASSVERGPLHFGPGTRLLVL.

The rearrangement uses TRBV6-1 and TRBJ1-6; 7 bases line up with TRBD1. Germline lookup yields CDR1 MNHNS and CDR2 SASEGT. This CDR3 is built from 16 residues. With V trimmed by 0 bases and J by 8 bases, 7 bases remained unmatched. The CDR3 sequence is CASSEARQGWDSPLHF. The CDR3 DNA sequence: TGTGCCAGCAGTGAAGCGCGACAGGGTTGGGATTCACCCCTCCACTTT.

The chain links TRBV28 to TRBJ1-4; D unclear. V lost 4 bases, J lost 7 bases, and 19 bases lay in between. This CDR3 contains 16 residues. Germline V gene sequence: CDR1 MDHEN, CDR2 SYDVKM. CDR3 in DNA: TGTGCCAGCAGTTACCCCCGGGCCCTAGGGAGTGAAAAACTGTTTTTT. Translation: CASSYPRALGSEKLFF.

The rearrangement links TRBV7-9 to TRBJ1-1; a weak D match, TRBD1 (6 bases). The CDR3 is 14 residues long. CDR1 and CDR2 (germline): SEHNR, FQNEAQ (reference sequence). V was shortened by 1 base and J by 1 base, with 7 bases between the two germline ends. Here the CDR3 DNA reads TGTGCCAGCAGCTTAGGGACAGCGAACACTGAAGCTTTCTTT. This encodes CASSLGTANTEAFF.

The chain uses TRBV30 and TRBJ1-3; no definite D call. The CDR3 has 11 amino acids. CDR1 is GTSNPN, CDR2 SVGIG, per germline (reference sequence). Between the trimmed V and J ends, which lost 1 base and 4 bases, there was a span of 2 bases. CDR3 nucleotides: TGTGCCTGGAGTGCGGGAAACACCATATATTTT. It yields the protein CAWSAGNTIYF.

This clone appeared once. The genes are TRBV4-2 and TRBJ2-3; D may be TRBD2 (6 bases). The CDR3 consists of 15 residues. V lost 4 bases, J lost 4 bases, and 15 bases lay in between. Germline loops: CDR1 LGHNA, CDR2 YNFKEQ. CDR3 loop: CASSPAGGGADTQYF. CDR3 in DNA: TGTGCCAGCAGCCCCGCCGGGGGAGGCGCAGATACGCAGTATTTT.

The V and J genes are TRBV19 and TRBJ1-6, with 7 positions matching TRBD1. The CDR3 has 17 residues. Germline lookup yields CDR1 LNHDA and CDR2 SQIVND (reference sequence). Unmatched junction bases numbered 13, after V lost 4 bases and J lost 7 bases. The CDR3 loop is CASSTTPTGFLNSPLHF. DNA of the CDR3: TGTGCCAGTAGTACAACGCCGACAGGGTTTTTGAATTCACCCCTCCACTTT.

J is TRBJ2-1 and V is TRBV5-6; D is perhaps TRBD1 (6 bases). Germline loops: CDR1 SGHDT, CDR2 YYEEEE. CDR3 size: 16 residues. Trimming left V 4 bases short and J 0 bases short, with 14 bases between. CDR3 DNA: TGTGCCAGCAGCACTCCGGACAGTCCCTCCTACAATGAGCAGTTCTTC. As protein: CASSTPDSPSYNEQFF.

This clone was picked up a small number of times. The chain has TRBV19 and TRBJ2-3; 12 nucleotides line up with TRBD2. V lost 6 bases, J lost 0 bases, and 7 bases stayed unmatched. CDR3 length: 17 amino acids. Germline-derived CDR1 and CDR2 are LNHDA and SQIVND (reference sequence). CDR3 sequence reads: CASRRLAGAPSTDTQYF. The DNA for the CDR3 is TGTGCCAGTAGACGACTAGCGGGAGCCCCTAGCACAGATACGCAGTATTTT.

The DNA of the CDR3 is TGTGCCAGCAGTCAGGGTTGGGATTCACCCCTCCACTTT. Its protein product is CASSQGWDSPLHF. The chain is built from TRBV6-5 and TRBJ1-6; D possibly corresponds to TRBD1 (5 bases). This CDR3 has 13 residues. V lost 5 bases and J lost 8, with 10 bases in between. Germline CDR1 reads MNHEY; CDR2 reads SVGAGI.

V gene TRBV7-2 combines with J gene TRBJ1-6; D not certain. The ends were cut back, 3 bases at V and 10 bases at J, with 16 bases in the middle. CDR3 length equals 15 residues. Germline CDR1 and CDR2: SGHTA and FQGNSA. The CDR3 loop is CASSFRHRETSPLHF. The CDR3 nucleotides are TGTGCCAGCAGCTTTCGACACCGCGAGACCTCACCCCTCCACTTT.

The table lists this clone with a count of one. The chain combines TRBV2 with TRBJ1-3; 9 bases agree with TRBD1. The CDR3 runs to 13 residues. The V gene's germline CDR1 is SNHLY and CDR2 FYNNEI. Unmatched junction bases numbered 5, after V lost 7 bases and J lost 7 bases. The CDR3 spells CASTLDRGNTIYF. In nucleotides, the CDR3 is TGTGCCAGCACCTTGGACAGGGGCAACACCATATATTTT.

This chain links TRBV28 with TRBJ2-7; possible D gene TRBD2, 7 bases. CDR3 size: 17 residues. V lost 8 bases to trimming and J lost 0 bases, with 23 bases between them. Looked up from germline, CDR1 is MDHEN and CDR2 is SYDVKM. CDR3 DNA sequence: TGTGCCAGCCGACATAGGGGGGGGTCCCTGAGCTCCTACGAGCAGTACTTC. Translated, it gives CASRHRGGSLSSYEQYF.